Listed below are T cell receptor beta chains from one sample, sequenced in a study of shared clonotypes between healthy human individuals. TCRdb keeps only in-frame clones here, not all; method: immunoSEQ multiplex PCR. Seen here are over a million clones, 95% to 99% observed once, and the top ten hold roughly 0.4%. Sequenced input: naive CD4+ T cells sorted from blood. The receptor set was obtained from a man aged 30-40 years in good health. Both conserved end residues are trimmed from each CDR3. D genes are given only for firm matches.

V: TRBV9
J: TRBJ2-3
D: NA
CDR3: ASSSYQPGPDTQY

V: TRBV6-5
J: TRBJ1-4
D: NA
CDR3: ASSYSRDNYEKLF

V: TRBV7-9
J: TRBJ2-7
D: NA
CDR3: ASSVEREQY

V: TRBV29-1
J: TRBJ2-1
D: TRBD2
CDR3: SVISGSGITNNEQF

V: TRBV29-1
J: TRBJ1-2
D: NA
CDR3: SVKGLKYGYT

V: TRBV25-1
J: TRBJ2-3
D: NA
CDR3: ASSESPPGPTDTQY

V: TRBV27
J: TRBJ2-6
D: NA
CDR3: ASSTVQGSGANVLT

V: TRBV30
J: TRBJ2-1
D: TRBD2
CDR3: AWSQYRLADSYNEQF

V: TRBV7-8
J: TRBJ2-1
D: NA
CDR3: ASSLGLSYNEQF

V: TRBV5-5
J: TRBJ2-3
D: TRBD2
CDR3: ASSLAGREGVVDTQY

V: TRBV7-9
J: TRBJ2-1
D: NA
CDR3: ASSQIWAGNEQF

V: TRBV9
J: TRBJ2-7
D: TRBD2
CDR3: ASSVGNSGSYEQY

V: TRBV9
J: TRBJ1-1
D: NA
CDR3: ASSVGNAPWNTEAF

V: TRBV6-5
J: TRBJ2-7
D: NA
CDR3: ASSYSVSYEQY

V: TRBV18
J: TRBJ2-7
D: NA
CDR3: ASSPGAAPYEQY

V: TRBV7-8
J: TRBJ2-7
D: TRBD2
CDR3: ASSPGTSGNEQY

V: TRBV29-1
J: TRBJ2-7
D: NA
CDR3: SVGSGDGTEQY

V: TRBV25-1
J: TRBJ2-5
D: TRBD2
CDR3: ASSASGSLETQY

V: TRBV7-9
J: TRBJ2-3
D: TRBD2
CDR3: ASSLGGIAGADTQY

V: TRBV11-3
J: TRBJ1-3
D: NA
CDR3: ASSNSLAAGNTIY

V: TRBV14
J: TRBJ2-3
D: NA
CDR3: ASSQGVADTQY

V: TRBV27
J: TRBJ1-2
D: NA
CDR3: ASSLSGGGYRYT

V: TRBV5-1
J: TRBJ1-2
D: NA
CDR3: ASSLSGADYGYT

V: TRBV18
J: TRBJ2-7
D: TRBD1
CDR3: ASSPRQGQDEQY

V: TRBV9
J: TRBJ2-1
D: TRBD2
CDR3: ASSGTSGSASYEQF

V: TRBV2
J: TRBJ1-2
D: NA
CDR3: ASSNSDRPNYGYT

V: TRBV28
J: TRBJ1-1
D: TRBD1
CDR3: ASSLYGDGDSEAF

V: TRBV7-2
J: TRBJ2-5
D: NA
CDR3: ASSLVAGAGQETQY

V: TRBV18
J: TRBJ1-1
D: NA
CDR3: ASSPQGYTEAF

V: TRBV11-2
J: TRBJ1-3
D: NA
CDR3: ASSPTGSGNTIY

V: TRBV5-1
J: TRBJ1-2
D: NA
CDR3: ASSFKDNYGYT

V: TRBV5-4
J: TRBJ2-3
D: NA
CDR3: ASRAPSTDTQY

V: TRBV7-3
J: TRBJ2-1
D: NA
CDR3: ASSLYPVAAGAYNEQF

V: TRBV6-4
J: TRBJ2-2
D: TRBD2
CDR3: ASSQFSGLAGANTGELF

V: TRBV4-2
J: TRBJ1-1
D: NA
CDR3: ASSQEGVGKTEAF

V: TRBV25-1
J: TRBJ2-7
D: NA
CDR3: ASSECGKAGHYEQY

V: TRBV30
J: TRBJ2-3
D: NA
CDR3: AWSRTRGTTDTQY